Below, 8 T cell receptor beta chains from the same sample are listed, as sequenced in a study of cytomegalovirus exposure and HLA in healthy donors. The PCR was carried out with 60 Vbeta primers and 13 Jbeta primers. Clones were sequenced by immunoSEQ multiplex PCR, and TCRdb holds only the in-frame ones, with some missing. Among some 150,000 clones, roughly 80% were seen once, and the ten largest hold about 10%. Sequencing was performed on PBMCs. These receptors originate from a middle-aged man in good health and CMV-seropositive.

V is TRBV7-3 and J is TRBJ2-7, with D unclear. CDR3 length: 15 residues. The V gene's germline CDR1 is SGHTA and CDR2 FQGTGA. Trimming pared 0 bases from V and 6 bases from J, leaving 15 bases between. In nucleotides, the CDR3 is TGTGCCAGCAGCTTAACGGGCGCTCAACCCTCCGAGCAGTACTTC. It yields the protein CASSLTGAQPSEQYF.

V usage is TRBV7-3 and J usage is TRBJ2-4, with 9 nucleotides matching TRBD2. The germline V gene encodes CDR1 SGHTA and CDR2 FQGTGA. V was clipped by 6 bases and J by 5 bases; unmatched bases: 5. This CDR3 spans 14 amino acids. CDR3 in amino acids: CASSTGLAENIQYF. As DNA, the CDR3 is TGTGCCAGCAGTACGGGACTAGCAGAAAACATTCAGTACTTC.

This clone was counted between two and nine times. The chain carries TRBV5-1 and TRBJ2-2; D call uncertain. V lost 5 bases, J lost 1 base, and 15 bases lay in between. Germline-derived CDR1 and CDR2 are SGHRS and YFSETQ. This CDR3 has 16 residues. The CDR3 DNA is TGCGCCAGCAGTCAGAAGCAGGCAATGAACACCGGGGAGCTGTTTTTT. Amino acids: CASSQKQAMNTGELFF.

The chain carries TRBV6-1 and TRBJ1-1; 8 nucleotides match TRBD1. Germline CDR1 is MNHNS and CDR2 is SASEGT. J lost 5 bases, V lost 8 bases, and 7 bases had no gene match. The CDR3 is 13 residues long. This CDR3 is CASGGQGRTEAFF. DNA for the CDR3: TGTGCCAGCGGAGGACAGGGAAGAACTGAAGCTTTCTTT.

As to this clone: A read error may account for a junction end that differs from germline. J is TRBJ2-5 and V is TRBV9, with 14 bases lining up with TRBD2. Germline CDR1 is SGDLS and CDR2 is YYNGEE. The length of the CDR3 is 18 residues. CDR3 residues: CASGVEGRLAGGPETQYF. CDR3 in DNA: TGTGCCAGCGGCGTAGAGGGTAGACTAGCGGGAGGGCCGGAGACCCAGTACTTC.

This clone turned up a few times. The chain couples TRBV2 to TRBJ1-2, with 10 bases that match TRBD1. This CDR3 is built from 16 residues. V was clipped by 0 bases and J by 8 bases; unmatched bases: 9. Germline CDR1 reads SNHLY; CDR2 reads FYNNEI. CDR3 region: CASSEALRDRGSGYTF. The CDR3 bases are TGTGCCAGCAGTGAAGCGCTTAGGGACAGGGGCTCAGGCTACACCTTC.

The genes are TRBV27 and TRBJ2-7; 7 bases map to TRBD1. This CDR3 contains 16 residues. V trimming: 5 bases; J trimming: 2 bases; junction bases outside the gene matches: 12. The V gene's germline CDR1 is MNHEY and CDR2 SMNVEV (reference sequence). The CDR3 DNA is TGTGCCAGCAGTCAGACCCGGCGGACAGGTCCCTACGAGCAGTACTTC. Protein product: CASSQTRRTGPYEQYF.

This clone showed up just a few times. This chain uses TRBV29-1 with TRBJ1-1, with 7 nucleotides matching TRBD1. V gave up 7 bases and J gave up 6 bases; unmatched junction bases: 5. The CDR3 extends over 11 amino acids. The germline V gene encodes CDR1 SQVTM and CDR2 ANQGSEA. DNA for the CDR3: TGCAGCGCTGGGGACAGTCCTGAAGCTTTCTTT. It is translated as CSAGDSPEAFF.